This TCR beta chain is drawn from a study of T cell repertoires in cytomegalovirus infection. On the study more broadly: HLA-B-restricted CMV epitopes that are well studied were used alongside recently identified HLA-C-restricted ones. CMV infection plus the matching HLA type was flagged by public TCR beta signatures. Regarding the study as a whole: CMV-specific HLA-C-restricted TCR beta clonotypes dominated the ex vivo response. The study identified carriers of CMV plus the relevant HLA from cumulative public TCR beta family frequency.

V lost 1 base to trimming and J lost 0 bases; unmatched junction nucleotides: 9. Germline-derived CDR1 and CDR2 are LGHNA and YNFKEQ. This CDR3 is built from 18 residues. This clonotype was seen more than once but under ten times. As yet, its antigen is unknown. Each CDR3 protein gets one entry after TCRdb re-called the reads with MiXCR. The data show 40,000 to 55,000 distinct CDR3 sequences, about a fifth seen once. This clonotype was obtained from a human donor in good health (CMV status not recorded). Some clones in this sample may be carry-over from other donors' samples. The rearrangement joins TRBV4-2 to TRBJ1-5; TRBD1 agrees at 7 bases. Sequencing was performed on CD8+ T cells from cultured PBMCs, taken from culture after CMV antigen stimulation. CDR3 DNA: TGTGCCAGCAGCCAAGGAATCGAGGGGGCTTATAGCAATCAGCCCCAGCATTTT. Protein sequence: CASSQGIEGAYSNQPQHF.